The TCR beta chain described here comes from a study of OX40 agonist ivuxolimab in advanced cancers. Study information: A partial response was reached by three patients: one with hepatocellular carcinoma and two with cutaneous melanoma.

The repertoire was sequenced with immunoSEQ multiplex PCR; TCRdb's copy has only in-frame clones and lacks some. The data show about 35,000 clones, with 82% seen just once and more than 20% held by the top ten. The CDR3 consists of 14 residues. Germline V CDR1 and CDR2: MDHEN, SYDVKM. The ends were cut back, 5 bases at V and 3 bases at J, with 14 bases in the middle. Blood was sampled at baseline, cycle 4 day 1, and cycle 7 day 1. Broader study findings: Partial responders at 0.1-3.0 mg/kg showed near-lowest clonal expansion.

With respect to this clone: Its matching antigen is unknown.

The sample was CD4+ or CD8+ T cells sorted from blood, taken in a trial of the OX40 agonist ivuxolimab. The clonotype was recovered from an adult with an advanced solid tumor such as melanoma, head and neck, liver or kidney cancer. The chain links TRBV28 to TRBJ2-7; D may match TRBD1 or TRBD2 (5 bases each). CDR3 amino acids: CASSPRDGRYEQYF. For the CDR3, the DNA is TGTGCCAGCAGTCCTAGGGACGGGCGCTACGAGCAGTACTTC.